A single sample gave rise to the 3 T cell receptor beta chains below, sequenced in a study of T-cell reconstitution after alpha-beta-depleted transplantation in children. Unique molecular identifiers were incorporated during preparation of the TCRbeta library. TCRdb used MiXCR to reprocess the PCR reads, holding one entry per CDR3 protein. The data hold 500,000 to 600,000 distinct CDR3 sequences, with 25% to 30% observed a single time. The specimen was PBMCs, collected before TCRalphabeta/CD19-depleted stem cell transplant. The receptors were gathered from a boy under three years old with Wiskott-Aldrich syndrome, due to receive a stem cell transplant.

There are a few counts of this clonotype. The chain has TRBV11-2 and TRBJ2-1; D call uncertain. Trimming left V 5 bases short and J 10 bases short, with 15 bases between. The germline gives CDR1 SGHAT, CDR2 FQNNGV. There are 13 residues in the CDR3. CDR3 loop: CASSPSSVREQFF. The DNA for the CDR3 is TGTGCCAGCAGCCCCAGTTCGGTTCGAGAGCAGTTCTTC.

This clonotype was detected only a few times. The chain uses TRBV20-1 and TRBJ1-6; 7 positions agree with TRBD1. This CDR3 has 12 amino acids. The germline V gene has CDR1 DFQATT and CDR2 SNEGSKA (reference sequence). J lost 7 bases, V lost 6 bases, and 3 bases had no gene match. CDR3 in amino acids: CSAGDRNSPLHF. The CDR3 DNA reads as TGCAGTGCAGGGGACAGAAATTCACCCCTCCACTTT.

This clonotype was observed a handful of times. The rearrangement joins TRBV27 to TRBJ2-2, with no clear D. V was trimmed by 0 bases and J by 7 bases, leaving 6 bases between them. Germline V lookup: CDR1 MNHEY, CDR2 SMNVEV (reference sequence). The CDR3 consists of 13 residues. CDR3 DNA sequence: TGTGCCAGCAGTTTATCGGCAAGCGGGGAGCTGTTTTTT. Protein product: CASSLSASGELFF.